This T cell receptor (beta chain) originates from a study of blood T cell repertoires in COVID-19. Study in general: Samples of COVID-19 (acute and convalescent) were obtained from the United States, Italy and Spain.

The CDR3 length is 16 residues. CDR1 MDHEN and CDR2 SYDVKM come from the germline V gene. With 2 bases clipped from V and 8 bases from J, the junction kept 8 bases outside the gene matches. Original methodology: Amplified reference gene primers provided the basis for estimating nucleated cell counts. Only in-frame clones appear in the TCRdb table, and some are missing; sequencing was by immunoSEQ multiplex PCR. That table gives V, J and clone size, and the DNA gave D and trimming. Of about 75,000 clones in the sample, roughly 70% were seen once. This receptor was taken from a human donor with acute or convalescent COVID-19. The donor label of this sample is uncertain. The genes are TRBV28 and TRBJ2-1, with 11 positions matching TRBD2. The source material was peripheral blood. Here the CDR3 reads CASSLATSGSKHEQFF. The CDR3, as DNA: TGTGCCAGCAGTTTAGCCACTAGCGGGAGTAAGCATGAGCAGTTCTTC.